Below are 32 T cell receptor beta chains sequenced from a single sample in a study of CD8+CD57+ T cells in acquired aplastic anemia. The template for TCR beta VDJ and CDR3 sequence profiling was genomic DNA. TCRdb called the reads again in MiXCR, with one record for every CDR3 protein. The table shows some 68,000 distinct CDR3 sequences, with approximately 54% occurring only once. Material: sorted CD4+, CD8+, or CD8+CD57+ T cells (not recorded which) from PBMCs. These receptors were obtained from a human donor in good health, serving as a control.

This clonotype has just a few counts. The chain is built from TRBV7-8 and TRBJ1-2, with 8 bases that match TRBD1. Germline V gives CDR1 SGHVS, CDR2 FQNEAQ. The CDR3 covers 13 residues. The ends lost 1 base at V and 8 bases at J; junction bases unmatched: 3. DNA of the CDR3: TGTGCCAGCAGCTTAGTCAGGGGGCACGGCTACACCTTC. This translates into CASSLVRGHGYTF.

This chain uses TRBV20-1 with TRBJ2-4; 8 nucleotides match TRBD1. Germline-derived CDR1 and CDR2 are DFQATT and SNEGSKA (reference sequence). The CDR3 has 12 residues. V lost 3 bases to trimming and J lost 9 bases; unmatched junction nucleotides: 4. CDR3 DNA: TGCAGTGCTAGGGACAGGGAAGGCATTCAGTACTTC. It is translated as CSARDREGIQYF.

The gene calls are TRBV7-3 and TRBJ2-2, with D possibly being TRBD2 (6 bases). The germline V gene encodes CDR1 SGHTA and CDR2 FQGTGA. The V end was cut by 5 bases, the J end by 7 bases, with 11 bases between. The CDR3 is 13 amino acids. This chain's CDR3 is CASSPTGSGELFF. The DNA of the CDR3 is TGTGCCAGCAGCCCTACCGGGAGCGGGGAGCTGTTTTTT.

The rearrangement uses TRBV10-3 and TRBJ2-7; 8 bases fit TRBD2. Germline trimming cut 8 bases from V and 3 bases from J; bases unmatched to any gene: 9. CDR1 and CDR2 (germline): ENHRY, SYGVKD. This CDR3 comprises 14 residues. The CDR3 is CAIGGGRPNYEQYF. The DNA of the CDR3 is TGTGCCATCGGTGGCGGGAGGCCCAACTACGAGCAGTACTTC.

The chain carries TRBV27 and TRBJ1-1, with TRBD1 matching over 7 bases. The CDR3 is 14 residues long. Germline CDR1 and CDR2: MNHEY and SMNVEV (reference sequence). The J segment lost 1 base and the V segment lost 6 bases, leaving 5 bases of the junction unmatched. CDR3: CASSPRQGNTEAFF. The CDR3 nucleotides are TGTGCCAGCAGCCCACGACAGGGGAACACTGAAGCTTTCTTT.

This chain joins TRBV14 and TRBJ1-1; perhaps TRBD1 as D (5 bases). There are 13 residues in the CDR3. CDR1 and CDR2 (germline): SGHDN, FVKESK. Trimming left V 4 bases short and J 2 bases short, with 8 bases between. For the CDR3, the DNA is TGTGCCAGCAGCCTGACAGAAAACACTGAAGCTTTCTTT. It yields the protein CASSLTENTEAFF. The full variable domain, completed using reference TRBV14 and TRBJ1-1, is EAGVTQFPSHSVIEKGQTVTLRCDPISGHDNLYWYRRVMGKEIKFLLHFVKESKQDESGMPNNRFLAERTGGTYSTLKVQPAELEDSGVYFCASSLTENTEAFFGQGTRLTVV.

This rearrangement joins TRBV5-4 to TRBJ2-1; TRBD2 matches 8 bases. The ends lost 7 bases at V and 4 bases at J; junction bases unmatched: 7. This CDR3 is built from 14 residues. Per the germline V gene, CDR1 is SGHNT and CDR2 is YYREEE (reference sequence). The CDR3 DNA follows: TGTGCCAGCGGGCCCAGCGGGGGATACAATGAGCAGTTCTTC. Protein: CASGPSGGYNEQFF.

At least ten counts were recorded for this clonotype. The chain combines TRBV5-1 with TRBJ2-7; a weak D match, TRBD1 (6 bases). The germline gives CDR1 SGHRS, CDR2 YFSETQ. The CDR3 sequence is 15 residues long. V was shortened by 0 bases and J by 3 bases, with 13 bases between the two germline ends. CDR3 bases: TGCGCCAGCAGCTTGGCCTGGGGCAGGGGCTACGAGCAGTACTTC. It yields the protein CASSLAWGRGYEQYF.

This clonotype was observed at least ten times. This chain's CDR3 is CASTPDSSGGHPQFF. The CDR3 DNA follows: TGTGCCAGCACCCCCGACAGTAGCGGGGGCCACCCCCAGTTCTTC. This chain links TRBV6-4 with TRBJ2-1; 9 bases are a match to TRBD2. This CDR3 region has 15 residues. V shed 7 bases and J 13 bases; nucleotides not matched to a gene: 17. Germline V CDR1 and CDR2: MRHNA, SNTAGT.

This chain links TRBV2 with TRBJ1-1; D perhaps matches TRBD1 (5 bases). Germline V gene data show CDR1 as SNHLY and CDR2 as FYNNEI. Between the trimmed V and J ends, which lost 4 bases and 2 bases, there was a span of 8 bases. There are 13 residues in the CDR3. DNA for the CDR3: TGTGCCAGCAGTGGGCAGGGAAACACTGAAGCTTTCTTT. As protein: CASSGQGNTEAFF.

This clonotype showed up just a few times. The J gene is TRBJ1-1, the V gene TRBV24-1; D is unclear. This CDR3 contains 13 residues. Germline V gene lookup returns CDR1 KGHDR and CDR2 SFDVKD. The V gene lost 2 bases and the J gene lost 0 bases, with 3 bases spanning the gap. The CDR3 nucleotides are TGTGCCACCAGTGATTCCATGAACACTGAAGCTTTCTTT. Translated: CATSDSMNTEAFF.

CDR3 region: CASAGVSRGEQYF. In DNA, the CDR3 is TGTGCCAGCGCAGGGGTCTCAAGAGGCGAGCAGTACTTC. This chain uses TRBV2 with TRBJ2-7; D possibly corresponds to TRBD1 (6 bases). This CDR3 is built from 13 residues. Germline values: CDR1 SNHLY, CDR2 FYNNEI. Trimming pared 8 bases from V and 6 bases from J, leaving 17 bases between.

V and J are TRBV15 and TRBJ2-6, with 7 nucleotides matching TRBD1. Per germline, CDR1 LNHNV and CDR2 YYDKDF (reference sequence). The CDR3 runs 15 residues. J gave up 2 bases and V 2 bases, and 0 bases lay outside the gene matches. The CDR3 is CATSRQGAGANVLTF. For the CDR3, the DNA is TGTGCCACCAGCAGACAGGGGGCTGGGGCCAACGTCCTGACTTTC.

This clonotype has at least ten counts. The CDR3 DNA reads as TGTGCCAGCAGCCAAGTTGGGCGGGACCCTTCCTACGAGCAGTACTTC. It is translated as CASSQVGRDPSYEQYF. The chain uses TRBV4-2 and TRBJ2-7; D might be TRBD2 (6 bases). The CDR3 spans 16 residues. Trimming cost V 1 base and J 1 base, with 14 bases left between them. The germline gives CDR1 LGHNA, CDR2 YNFKEQ.

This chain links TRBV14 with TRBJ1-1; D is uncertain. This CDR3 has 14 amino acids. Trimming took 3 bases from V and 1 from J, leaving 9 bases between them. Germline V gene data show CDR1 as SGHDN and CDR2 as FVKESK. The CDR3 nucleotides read TGTGCCAGCAGCCACAGGACTGGGAACACTGAAGCTTTCTTT. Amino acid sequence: CASSHRTGNTEAFF.

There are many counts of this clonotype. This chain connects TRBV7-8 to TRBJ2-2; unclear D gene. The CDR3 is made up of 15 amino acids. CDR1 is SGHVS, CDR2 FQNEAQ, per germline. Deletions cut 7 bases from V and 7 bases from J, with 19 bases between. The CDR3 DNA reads TGTGCCAGCACCTCCTATAGTCCCCCAGGCGGGGAGCTGTTTTTT. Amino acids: CASTSYSPPGGELFF.

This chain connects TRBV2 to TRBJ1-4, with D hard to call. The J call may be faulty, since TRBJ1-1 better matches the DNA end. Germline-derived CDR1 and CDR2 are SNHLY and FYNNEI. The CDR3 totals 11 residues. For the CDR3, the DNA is TGTGCCAGCAGTCGAAGGGCTGAAGCTTTCTTT. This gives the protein CASSRRAEAFF.

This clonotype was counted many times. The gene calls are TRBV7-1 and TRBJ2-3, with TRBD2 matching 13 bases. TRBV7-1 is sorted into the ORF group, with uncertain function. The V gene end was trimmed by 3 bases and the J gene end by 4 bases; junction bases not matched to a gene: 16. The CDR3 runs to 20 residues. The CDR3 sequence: CASSSSTGVRLAGGADTQYF. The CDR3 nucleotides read TGTGCCAGCAGCTCGTCAACCGGGGTTAGACTAGCGGGGGGAGCAGATACGCAGTATTTT.

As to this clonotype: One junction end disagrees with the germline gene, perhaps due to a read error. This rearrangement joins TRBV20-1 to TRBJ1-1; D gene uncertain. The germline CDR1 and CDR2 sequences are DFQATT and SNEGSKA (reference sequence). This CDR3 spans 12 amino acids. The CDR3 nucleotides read TGCAGTGCTAGAGAGGAGATGACTGAAGCTTTCTTC. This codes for CSAREEMTEAFF.

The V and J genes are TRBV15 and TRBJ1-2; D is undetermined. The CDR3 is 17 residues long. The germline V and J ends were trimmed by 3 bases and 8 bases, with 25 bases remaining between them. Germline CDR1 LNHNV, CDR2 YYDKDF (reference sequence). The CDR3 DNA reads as TGTGCCACCAGCAGCAGAGCTTGGGCAGCCACCCGTGAAGGCTACACCTTC. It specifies CATSSRAWAATREGYTF. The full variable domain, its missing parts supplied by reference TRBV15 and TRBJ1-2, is DAMVIQNPRYQVTQFGKPVTLSCSQTLNHNVMYWYQQKSSQAPKLLFHYYDKDFNNEADTPDNFQSRRPNTSFCFLDIRSPGLGDTAMYLCATSSRAWAATREGYTFGSGTRLTVV.

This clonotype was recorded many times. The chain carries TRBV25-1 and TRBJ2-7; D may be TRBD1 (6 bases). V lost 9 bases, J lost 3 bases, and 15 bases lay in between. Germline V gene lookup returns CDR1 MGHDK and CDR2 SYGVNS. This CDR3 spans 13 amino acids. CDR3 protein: CASGPGQVYEQYF. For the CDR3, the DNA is TGTGCCAGTGGACCGGGACAAGTCTACGAGCAGTACTTC.

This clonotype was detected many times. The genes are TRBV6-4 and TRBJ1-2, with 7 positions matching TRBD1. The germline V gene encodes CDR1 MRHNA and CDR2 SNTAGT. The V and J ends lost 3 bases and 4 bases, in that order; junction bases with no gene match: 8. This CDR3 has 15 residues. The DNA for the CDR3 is TGTGCCAGCAGTGAAAGGACAGGAGAAGGCTATGGCTACACCTTC. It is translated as CASSERTGEGYGYTF.

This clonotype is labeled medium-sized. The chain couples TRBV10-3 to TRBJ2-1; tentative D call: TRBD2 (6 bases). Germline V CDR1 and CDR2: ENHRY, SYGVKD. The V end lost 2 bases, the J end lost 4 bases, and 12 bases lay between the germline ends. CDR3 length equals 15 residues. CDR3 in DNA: TGTGCCATCAGTGAGAACGGAGCGGGTTACAATGAGCAGTTCTTC. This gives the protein CAISENGAGYNEQFF.

The CDR3 DNA follows: TGCAGCGATTACGGACAGGGGCGAGGCTACACCTTC. This codes for CSDYGQGRGYTF. The rearrangement joins TRBV29-1 to TRBJ1-2, with 9 nucleotides matching TRBD1. V gave up 7 bases and J gave up 8 bases; unmatched junction bases: 8. Germline V gene lookup returns CDR1 SQVTM and CDR2 ANQGSEA. CDR3 length: 12 residues.

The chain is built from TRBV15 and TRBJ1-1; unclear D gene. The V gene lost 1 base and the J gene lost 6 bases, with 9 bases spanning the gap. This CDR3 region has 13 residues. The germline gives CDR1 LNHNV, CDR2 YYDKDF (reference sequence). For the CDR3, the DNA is TGTGCCACCAGCAGAGGAGGCTACGCTGAAGCTTTCTTT. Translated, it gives CATSRGGYAEAFF.

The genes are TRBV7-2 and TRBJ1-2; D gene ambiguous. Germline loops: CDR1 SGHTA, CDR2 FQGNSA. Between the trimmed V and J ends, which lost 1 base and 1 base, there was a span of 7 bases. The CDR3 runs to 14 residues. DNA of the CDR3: TGTGCCAGCAGCTTAGGAGCCTTTAACTATGGCTACACCTTC. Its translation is CASSLGAFNYGYTF.

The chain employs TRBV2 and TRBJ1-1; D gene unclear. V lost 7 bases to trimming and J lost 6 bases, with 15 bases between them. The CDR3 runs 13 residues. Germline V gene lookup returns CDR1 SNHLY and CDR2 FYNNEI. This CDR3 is CASTPSWTAEAFF. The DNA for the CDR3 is TGTGCCAGCACCCCTTCCTGGACCGCTGAAGCTTTCTTT.

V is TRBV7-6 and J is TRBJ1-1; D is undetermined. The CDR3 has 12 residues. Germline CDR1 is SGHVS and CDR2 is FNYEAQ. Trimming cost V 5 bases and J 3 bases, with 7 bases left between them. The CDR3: CASSVGDTEAFF. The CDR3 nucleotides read TGTGCCAGCAGCGTAGGAGACACTGAAGCTTTCTTT.

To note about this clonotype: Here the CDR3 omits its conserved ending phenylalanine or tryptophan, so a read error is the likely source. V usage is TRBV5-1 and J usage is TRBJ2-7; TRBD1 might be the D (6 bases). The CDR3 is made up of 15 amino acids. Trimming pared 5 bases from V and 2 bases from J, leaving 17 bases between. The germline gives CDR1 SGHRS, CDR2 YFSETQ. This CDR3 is CASSPDRSLTYEQYL. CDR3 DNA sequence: TGCGCCAGCAGTCCCGACAGGAGCCTGACCTACGAGCAGTACCTC.

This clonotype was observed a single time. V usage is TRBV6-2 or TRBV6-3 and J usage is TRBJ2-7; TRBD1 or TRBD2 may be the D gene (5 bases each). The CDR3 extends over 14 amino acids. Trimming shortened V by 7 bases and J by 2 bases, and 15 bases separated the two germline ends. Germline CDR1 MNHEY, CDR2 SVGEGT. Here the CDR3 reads CASTRGSRTYEQYF. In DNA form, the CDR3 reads TGTGCCAGCACGAGGGGTAGCCGTACCTACGAGCAGTACTTC.

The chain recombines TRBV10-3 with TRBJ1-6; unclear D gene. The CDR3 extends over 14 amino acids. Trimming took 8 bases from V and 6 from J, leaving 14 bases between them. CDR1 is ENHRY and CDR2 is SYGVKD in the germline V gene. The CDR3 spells CAIGRGSFNSPLHF. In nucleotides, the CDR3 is TGTGCCATCGGGCGAGGGTCATTTAATTCACCCCTCCACTTT.

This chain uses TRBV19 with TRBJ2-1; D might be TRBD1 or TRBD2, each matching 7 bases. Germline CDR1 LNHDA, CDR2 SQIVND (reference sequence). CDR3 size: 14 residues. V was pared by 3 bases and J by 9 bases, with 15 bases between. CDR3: CASSMGRGLGEQFF. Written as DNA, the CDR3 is TGTGCCAGTAGTATGGGGAGGGGGCTAGGTGAGCAGTTCTTC.